This T cell receptor (beta chain) was obtained from a study of shared clonotypes between healthy human individuals. Data came from immunoSEQ multiplex PCR; TCRdb stores just in-frame clones and leaves some out. The sample has more than 2 million clones; nearly 97% are singletons. J lost 7 bases, V lost 4 bases, and 7 bases had no gene match. The length of the CDR3 is 15 residues. The V gene's germline CDR1 is SGHRS and CDR2 YFSETQ. What was sequenced was naive CD4+ T cells sorted from blood. Stated subset: CD45RA+ positively selected. The gene calls are TRBV5-1 and TRBJ2-5; 13 nucleotides match TRBD2. This clonotype was sampled from a man younger than 35 in good health. The CDR3 bases are TGCGCCAGCAGCAGACTAGCGGGGGGCCCTGGGACCCAGTACTTC. Translation: CASSRLAGGPGTQYF.